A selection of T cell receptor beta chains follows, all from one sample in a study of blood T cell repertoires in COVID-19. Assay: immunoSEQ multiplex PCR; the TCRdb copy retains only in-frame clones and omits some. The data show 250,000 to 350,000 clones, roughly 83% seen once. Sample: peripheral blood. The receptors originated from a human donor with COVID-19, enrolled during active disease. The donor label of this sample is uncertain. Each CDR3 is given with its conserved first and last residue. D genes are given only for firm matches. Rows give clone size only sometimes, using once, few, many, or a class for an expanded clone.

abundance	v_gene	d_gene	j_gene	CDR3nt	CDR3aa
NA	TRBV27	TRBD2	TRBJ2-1	TGTGCCAGCAGTTCCGCCGGGACTAGCGTCCATGAGCAGTTCTTC	CASSSAGTSVHEQFF
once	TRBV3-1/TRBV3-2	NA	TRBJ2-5	TGTGCCAGCAGCCAAGATTTGGCCCAAGAGACCCAGTACTTC	CASSQDLAQETQYF
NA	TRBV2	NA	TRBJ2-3	TGTGCCAGCAGGTGGGTGAAGGCGGCCACAGATACGCAGTATTTT	CASRWVKAATDTQYF
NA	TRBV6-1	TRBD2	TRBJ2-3	TGTGCCAGCAGTGTGGGACTAGCGGGTTCATACGCGACGGCGCAGTATTTT	CASSVGLAGSYATAQYF
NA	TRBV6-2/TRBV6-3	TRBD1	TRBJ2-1	TGTGCCAGCAGTACCGGGACAGGGGGGTCCAATGAGCAGTTCTTC	CASSTGTGGSNEQFF
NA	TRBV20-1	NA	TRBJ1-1	TGCAGTGCCCCCGGACAGCTCGAAGCTTTCTTT	CSAPGQLEAFF
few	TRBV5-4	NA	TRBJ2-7	TGTGCCAGCAGCTTGGAGTTAGCGGCCTACGAGCAGTACTTC	CASSLELAAYEQYF
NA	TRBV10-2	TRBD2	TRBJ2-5	TGCGCCAGCAGACAAGGGACTAGCGGGAGTCAGACCCAGTACTTC	CASRQGTSGSQTQYF
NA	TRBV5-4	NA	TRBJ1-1	TGTGCCAGCAGCCAGGGGAGCATGAACACTGAAGCTTTCTTT	CASSQGSMNTEAFF
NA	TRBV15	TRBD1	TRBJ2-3	TGTGCCACCAGCCTAAGGGACAGGGGTGCTGGCACAGATACGCAGTATTTT	CATSLRDRGAGTDTQYF
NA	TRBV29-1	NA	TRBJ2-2	TGCAGCGTACTTTGGGGGGATTCGAACACCGGGGAGCTGTTTTTT	CSVLWGDSNTGELFF
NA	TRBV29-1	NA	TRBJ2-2	TGCAGCGTTGATGCGGGTCCCGGCGGGGAGCTGTTTTTT	CSVDAGPGGELFF
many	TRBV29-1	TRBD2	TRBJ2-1	TGCAGCGTTGGGGGGGGAAGCTCCTACAATGAGCAGTTCTTC	CSVGGGSSYNEQFF
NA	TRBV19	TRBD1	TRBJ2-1	TGTGCCAGTAGTATCCCCGGACAGGGCTCCTACAATGAGCAGTTCTTC	CASSIPGQGSYNEQFF
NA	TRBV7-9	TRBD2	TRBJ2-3	TGTGCCAGCAGCTTACGGGCGACTAGCGGGAGTTTTAAGGATACGCAGTATTTT	CASSLRATSGSFKDTQYF
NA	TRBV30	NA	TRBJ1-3	TGTGCCTGGAGTGTCCGTGGAAACACCATATATTTT	CAWSVRGNTIYF
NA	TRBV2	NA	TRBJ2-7	TGTGCCAGCAGTACCGGTTTTGACGAGCAGTACTTC	CASSTGFDEQYF
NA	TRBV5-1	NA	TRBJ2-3	TGCGCCAGCAGCTTCGACTACCGGCGGCTAGATACGCAGTATTTT	CASSFDYRRLDTQYF
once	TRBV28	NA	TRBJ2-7	TGTGCCAGCAGACGAAACAGGGTTTACTACGAGCAGTACTTC	CASRRNRVYYEQYF
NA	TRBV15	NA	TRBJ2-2	TGTGCCACCAGCAGAGCTAGGCAGACTACCTGGTCCGGGGAGCTGTTTTTT	CATSRARQTTWSGELFF
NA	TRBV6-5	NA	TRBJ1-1	TGTGCCAGCAGCAGACAGATCACTGAAGCTTTCTTT	CASSRQITEAFF
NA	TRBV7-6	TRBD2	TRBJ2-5	TGTGCCAGCAGCTTAGGGCCGGGGGGACAAGAGACCCAGTACTTC	CASSLGPGGQETQYF
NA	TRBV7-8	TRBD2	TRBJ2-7	TGTGCCAGCAGCTTCATAGCGGGAGTTTACGAGCAGTACTTC	CASSFIAGVYEQYF
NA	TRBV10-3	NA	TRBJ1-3	TGTGCCATCAGGGACTCAGGGGCTGGAAACACCATATATTTT	CAIRDSGAGNTIYF
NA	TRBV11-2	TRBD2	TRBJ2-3	TGTGCCAGCAGCACCAGGACTAGCGGGAGGGCGGTGGATACGCAGTATTTT	CASSTRTSGRAVDTQYF
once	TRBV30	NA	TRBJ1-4	TGTGCCTGGACCCAGGGACTTTCTGGAGTTGATGAAAAACTGTTTTTT	CAWTQGLSGVDEKLFF
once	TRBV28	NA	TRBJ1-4	TGTGCCAGCCGGGGGGAACCCGATGAAAAACTGTTTTTT	CASRGEPDEKLFF
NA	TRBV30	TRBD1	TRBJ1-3	TGTGCCTGGACAGGGGGACCTGGAAACACCATATATTTT	CAWTGGPGNTIYF
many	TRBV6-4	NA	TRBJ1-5	TGTGCCAGCAGTCCGGACAGTTGGCAGCCCCAGCATTTT	CASSPDSWQPQHF
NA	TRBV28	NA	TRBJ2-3	TGTGCCAGCAGAGACAGAATTAGCACAGATACGCAGTATTTT	CASRDRISTDTQYF
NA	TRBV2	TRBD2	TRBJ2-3	TGTGCCAGCAGTGAAGCCCCACCAGCGGGATTCACAGATACGCAGTATTTT	CASSEAPPAGFTDTQYF
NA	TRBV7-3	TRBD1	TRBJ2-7	TGTGCCAGCAGCTCCCGGACAGGGGTATACGAGCAGTACTTC	CASSSRTGVYEQYF
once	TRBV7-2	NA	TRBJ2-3	TGTGCCAGCAGTCGATCGGCGGGGACTCTCACAGATACGCAGTATTTT	CASSRSAGTLTDTQYF
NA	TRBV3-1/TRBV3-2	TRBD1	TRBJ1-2	TGTGCCAGCAGCCAGGGACAGGGCTTTGGTTACACCTTC	CASSQGQGFGYTF
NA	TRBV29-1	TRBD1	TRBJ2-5	TGCAGCACCTGGACAGGGATGATCTTAGAGACCCAGTACTTC	CSTWTGMILETQYF
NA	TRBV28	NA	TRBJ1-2	TGTGCCAGCAGTTTAGGTGGACAGCCTCTTAACTATGGCTACACCTTC	CASSLGGQPLNYGYTF
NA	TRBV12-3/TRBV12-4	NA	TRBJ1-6	TGTGCCAGCAGTCTCGGGAATAATTCACCCCTCCACTTT	CASSLGNNSPLHF
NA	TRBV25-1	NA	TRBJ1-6	TGTGCCAGCGCAGCTTCGGGCTCCTATAATTCACCCCTCCACTTT	CASAASGSYNSPLHF
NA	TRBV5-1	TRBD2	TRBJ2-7	TGCGCCAGCAGCTCCACTAGCGGGACCTACGAGCAGTACTTC	CASSSTSGTYEQYF
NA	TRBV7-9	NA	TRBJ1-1	TGTGCCAGCAGCGCCCCAGGGTCAGGGAACACTGAAGCTTTCTTT	CASSAPGSGNTEAFF
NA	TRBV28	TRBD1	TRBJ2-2	TGTGCCAGCAGTTTGGCAGGGGGCAACACCGGGGAGCTGTTTTTT	CASSLAGGNTGELFF
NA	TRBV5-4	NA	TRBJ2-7	TGTGCCAGCAGCTCCACGATACTAGGCGTCTTCCACGAGCAGTACTTC	CASSSTILGVFHEQYF
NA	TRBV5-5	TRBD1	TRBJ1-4	TGTGCCAGCGATGTTCTGGGACAGGGTGAAAAACTGTTTTTT	CASDVLGQGEKLFF
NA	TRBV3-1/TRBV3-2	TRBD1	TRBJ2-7	TGTGCCAGCAGCCACGCCCTACCGGGACAGGGTAGCTCCTACGAGCAGTACTTC	CASSHALPGQGSSYEQYF
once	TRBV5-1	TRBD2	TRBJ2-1	TGCGCCAGCAGCTTGGGGCCTAGCGGATACAATGAGCAGTTCTTC	CASSLGPSGYNEQFF
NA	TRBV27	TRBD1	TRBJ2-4	TGTGCCAGCAGTTCCAGCAGGACAGGGGACATTCAGTACTTC	CASSSSRTGDIQYF
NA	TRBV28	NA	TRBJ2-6	TGTGCCAGCAGTACAGGACGGGCCTCTGGGGCCAACGTCCTGACTTTC	CASSTGRASGANVLTF
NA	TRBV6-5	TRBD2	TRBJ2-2	TGTGCCAGCAGCGGGACTAGCGGGGGCGGGGAGCTGTTTTTT	CASSGTSGGGELFF
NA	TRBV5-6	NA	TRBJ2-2	TGTGCCAGCAGCTTCCTGACAGGAGAAACCGGGGAGCTGTTTTTT	CASSFLTGETGELFF
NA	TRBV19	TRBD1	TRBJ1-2	TGTGCCAGTAACACAGGGGCCCCGGGGGGCTACACCTTC	CASNTGAPGGYTF
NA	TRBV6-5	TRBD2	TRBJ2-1	TGTGCCAGCAGTACTAGCGGGAGAGACTACAATGAGCAGTTCTTC	CASSTSGRDYNEQFF